This entry lists 7 T cell receptor beta chains sequenced from one sample in a study of T and B cells in COVID-19 patients (dated by TCRdb to the early 2020s). TCRdb lists the instrument as Illumina MiSeq. TRB rearrangements were amplified by multiplex PCR with BIOMED2 TRB-A/B primer pools. Using fastp at Q25 and MiXCR, TCRdb reprocessed the public reads and kept productive beta chains. Merged by CDR3 protein, the rows form single entries marked with the most common genes and DNA. The sample yields under 9,500 distinct CDR3 sequences; 28% were counted once. Clones ranked in the top ten supply roughly 5% of the sample. TRB repertoires were amplified from 250-500 ng of genomic DNA extracted from blood. Sequences were obtained from blood. All receptors come from a human donor who had recovered from COVID-19.

Only a few counts were recorded for this clonotype. The CDR3 coding sequence is TGTGCCAGCAGCCCCCCCGGAGGGCAAAACACCGGGGAGCTGTTTTTT. Translating it yields CASSPPGGQNTGELFF. V gene TRBV11-2 combines with J gene TRBJ2-2; a weak D match, TRBD2 (6 bases). V lost 5 bases and J lost 2, with 15 bases in between. CDR3 size: 16 residues. Germline values: CDR1 SGHAT, CDR2 FQNNGV. Full variable domain (remainder filled in from reference TRBV11-2 and TRBJ2-2): EAGVAQSPRYKIIEKRQSVAFWCNPISGHATLYWYQQILGQGPKLLIQFQNNGVVDDSQLPKDRFSAERLKGVDSTLKIQPAKLEDSAVYLCASSPPGGQNTGELFFGEGSRLTVL.

This clonotype was observed once. The gene calls are TRBV12-3 or TRBV12-4 and TRBJ1-5; the D is unclear. The CDR3 covers 14 residues. Trimming stripped 2 bases from V and 5 bases from J, with 10 bases between. The CDR3 DNA is TGTGCCAGCAGTTTAAATCGTGGGGATCAGCCCCAGCATTTT. Protein product: CASSLNRGDQPQHF.

This clonotype was recorded a few times. The chain uses TRBV7-9 and TRBJ2-2; unclear D gene. The CDR3 consists of 16 residues. CDR1 SEHNR and CDR2 FQNEAQ come from the germline V gene (reference sequence). The ends were cut back, 5 bases at V and 1 base at J, with 14 bases in the middle. The CDR3 bases are TGTGCCAGCAGCCCCTTGACCGGCTGGAACACCGGGGAGCTGTTTTTT. Its protein product is CASSPLTGWNTGELFF.

This clonotype was counted only a few times. The rearrangement links TRBV5-6 to TRBJ1-2, with 11 bases fitting TRBD1. The CDR3 is made up of 17 amino acids. V trimming: 4 bases; J trimming: 1 base; junction bases outside the gene matches: 9. Germline assignment: CDR1 SGHDT and CDR2 YYEEEE. The CDR3 reads CASSDGGQGAVNYGYTF. In nucleotides, the CDR3 is TGTGCCAGCAGCGATGGTGGACAGGGGGCCGTTAACTATGGCTACACCTTC.

There are a few counts of this clonotype. The chain employs TRBV7-9 and TRBJ2-1; D perhaps matches TRBD1 (7 bases). Germline loops: CDR1 SEHNR, CDR2 FQNEAQ (reference sequence). V lost 5 bases and J 1 base, leaving 12 bases between the germline ends. CDR3 length: 15 amino acids. For the CDR3, the DNA is TGTGCCAGCAGCCAACCAGGGGGGTCCTACAATGAGCAGTTCTTC. It codes for CASSQPGGSYNEQFF. Looking up the rest from reference TRBV7-9 and TRBJ2-1 gives the full variable domain: DTGVSQNPRHKITKRGQNVTFRCDPISEHNRLYWYRQTLGQGPEFLTYFQNEAQLEKSRLLSDRFSAERPKGSFSTLEIQRTEQGDSAMYLCASSQPGGSYNEQFFGPGTRLTVL.

Regarding this clonotype: The junction does not match germline at one end; this may be a read error. The genes are TRBV5-6 and TRBJ2-7; the D gene is possibly TRBD1 (7 bases). The CDR3 runs to 16 residues. CDR1 and CDR2 from the germline V gene are SGHDT and YYEEEE. The CDR3 DNA is TGCGCCAGCAGCTTGGAGGTCGGCAGGGGGGCCTACGAGCAGTACTTC. As protein: CASSLEVGRGAYEQYF.

This chain connects TRBV4-2 to TRBJ2-6; maybe TRBD2 (7 bases). The length of the CDR3 is 18 residues. Germline V gene sequence: CDR1 LGHNA, CDR2 YNFKEQ. V dropped 1 base and J dropped 0 bases, with 13 bases sitting between them. The CDR3 sequence: CASSQVGGGHSGANVLTF. In nucleotides, the CDR3 is TGTGCCAGCAGCCAAGTGGGGGGGGGACACTCTGGGGCCAACGTCCTGACTTTC.